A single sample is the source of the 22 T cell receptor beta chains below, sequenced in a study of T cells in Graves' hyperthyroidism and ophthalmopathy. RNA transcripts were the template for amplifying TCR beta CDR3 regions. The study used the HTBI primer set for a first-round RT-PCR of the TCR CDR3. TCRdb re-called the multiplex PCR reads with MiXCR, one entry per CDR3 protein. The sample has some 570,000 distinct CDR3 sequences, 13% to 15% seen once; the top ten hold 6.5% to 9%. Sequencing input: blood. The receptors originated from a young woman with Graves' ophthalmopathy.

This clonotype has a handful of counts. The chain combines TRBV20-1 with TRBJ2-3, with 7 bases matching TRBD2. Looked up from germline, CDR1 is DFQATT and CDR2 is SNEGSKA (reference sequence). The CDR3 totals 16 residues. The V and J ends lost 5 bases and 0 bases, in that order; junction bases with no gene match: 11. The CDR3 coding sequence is TGCAGTGCTTTGGGGGGTTCCGGGAGGAGCACAGATACGCAGTATTTT. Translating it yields CSALGGSGRSTDTQYF.

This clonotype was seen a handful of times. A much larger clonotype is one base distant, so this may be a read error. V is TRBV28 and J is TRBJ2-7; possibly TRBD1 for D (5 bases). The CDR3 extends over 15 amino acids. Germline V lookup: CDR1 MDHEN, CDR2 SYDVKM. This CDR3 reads CASSPGHSLSYEQCF. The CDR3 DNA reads TGTGCCAGCAGTCCAGGACACTCCCTCTCCTACGAGCAGTGCTTC.

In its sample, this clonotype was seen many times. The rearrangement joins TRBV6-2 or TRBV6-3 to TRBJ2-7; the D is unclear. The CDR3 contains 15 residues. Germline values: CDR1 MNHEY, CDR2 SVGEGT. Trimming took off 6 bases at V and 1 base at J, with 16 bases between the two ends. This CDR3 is CASRSTVDWSYEQYF. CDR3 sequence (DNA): TGTGCCAGCAGGTCAACCGTCGACTGGTCCTACGAGCAGTACTTC.

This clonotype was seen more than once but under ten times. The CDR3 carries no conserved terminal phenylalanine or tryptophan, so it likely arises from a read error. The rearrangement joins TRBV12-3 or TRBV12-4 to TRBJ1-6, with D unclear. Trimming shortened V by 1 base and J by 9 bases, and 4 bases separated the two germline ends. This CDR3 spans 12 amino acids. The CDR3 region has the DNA TGTGCCAGCAGTTTAGAGGGTTCACCCCTCCACTGT. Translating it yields CASSLEGSPLHC.

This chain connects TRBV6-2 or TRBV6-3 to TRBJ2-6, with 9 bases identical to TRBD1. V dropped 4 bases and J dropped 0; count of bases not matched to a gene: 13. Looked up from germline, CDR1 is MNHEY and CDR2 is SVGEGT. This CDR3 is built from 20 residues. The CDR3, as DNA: TGTGCCAGCAGTTCCGCCGGGACAGGGTTACGTCGCTCTGGGGCCAACGTCCTGACTTTC. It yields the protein CASSSAGTGLRRSGANVLTF.

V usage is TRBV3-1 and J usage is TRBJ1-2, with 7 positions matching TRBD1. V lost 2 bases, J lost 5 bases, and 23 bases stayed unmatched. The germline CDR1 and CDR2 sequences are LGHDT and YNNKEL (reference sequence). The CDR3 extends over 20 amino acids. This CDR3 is CASSQLHSVSGGDRSYGYTF. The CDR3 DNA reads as TGTGCCAGCAGCCAACTTCACAGCGTGTCAGGGGGGGACAGAAGTTATGGCTACACCTTC.

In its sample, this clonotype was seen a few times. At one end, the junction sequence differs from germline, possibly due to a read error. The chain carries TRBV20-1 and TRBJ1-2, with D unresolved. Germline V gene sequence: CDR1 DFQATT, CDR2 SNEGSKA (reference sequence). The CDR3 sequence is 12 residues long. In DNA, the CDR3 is TGCAGTGCATCAGGCCCGGCCTATGGCTACGCCTTC. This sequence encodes CSASGPAYGYAF.

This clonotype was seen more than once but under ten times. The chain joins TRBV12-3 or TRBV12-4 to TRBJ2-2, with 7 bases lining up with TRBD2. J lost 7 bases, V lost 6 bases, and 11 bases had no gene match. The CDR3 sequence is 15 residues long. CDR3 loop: CASSRSGIRGGELFF. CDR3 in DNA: TGTGCCAGCAGCCGGAGCGGGATAAGAGGCGGGGAGCTGTTTTTT.

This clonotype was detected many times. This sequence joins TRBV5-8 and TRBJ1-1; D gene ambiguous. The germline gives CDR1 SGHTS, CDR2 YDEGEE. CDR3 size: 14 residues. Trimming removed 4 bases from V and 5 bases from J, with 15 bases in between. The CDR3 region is CASSPSTRGTEAFF. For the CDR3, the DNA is TGTGCCAGCAGCCCCTCGACCCGCGGGACTGAAGCTTTCTTT.

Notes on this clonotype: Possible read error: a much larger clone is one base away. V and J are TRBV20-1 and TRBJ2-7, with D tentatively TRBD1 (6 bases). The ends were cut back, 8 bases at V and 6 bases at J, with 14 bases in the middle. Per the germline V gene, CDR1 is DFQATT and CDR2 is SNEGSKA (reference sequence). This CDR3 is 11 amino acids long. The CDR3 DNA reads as TGCAGTACCCCCCAGGGGTCCGAGCAGTACTTC. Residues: CSTPQGSEQYF.

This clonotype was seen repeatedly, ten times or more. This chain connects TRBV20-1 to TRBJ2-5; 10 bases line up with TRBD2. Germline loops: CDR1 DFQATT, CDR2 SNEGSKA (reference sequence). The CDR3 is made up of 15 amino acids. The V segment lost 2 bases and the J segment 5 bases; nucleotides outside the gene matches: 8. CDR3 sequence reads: CSARSLAGVGETQYF. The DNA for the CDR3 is TGCAGTGCTAGAAGTCTAGCGGGAGTAGGGGAGACCCAGTACTTC.

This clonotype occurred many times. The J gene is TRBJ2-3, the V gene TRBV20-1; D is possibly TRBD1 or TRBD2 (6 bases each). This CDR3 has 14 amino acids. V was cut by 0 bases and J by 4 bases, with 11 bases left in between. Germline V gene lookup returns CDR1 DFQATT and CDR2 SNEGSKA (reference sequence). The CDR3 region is CSARDRGDSDTQYF. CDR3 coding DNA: TGCAGTGCTAGAGATAGGGGGGACTCAGATACGCAGTATTTT.

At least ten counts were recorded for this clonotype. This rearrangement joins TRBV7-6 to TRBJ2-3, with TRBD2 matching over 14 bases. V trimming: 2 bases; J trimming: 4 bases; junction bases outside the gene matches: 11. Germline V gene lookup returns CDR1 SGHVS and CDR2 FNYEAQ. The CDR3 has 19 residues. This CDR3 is CASSLRFGTSGRESDTQYF. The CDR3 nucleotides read TGTGCCAGCAGCTTAAGGTTCGGGACTAGCGGGAGAGAGTCAGATACGCAGTATTTT.

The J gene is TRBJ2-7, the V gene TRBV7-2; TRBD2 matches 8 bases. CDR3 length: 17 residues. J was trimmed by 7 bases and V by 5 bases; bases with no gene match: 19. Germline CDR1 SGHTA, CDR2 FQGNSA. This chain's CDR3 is CASSQDPERERRREQYF. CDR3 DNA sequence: TGTGCCAGCAGCCAAGATCCAGAGCGGGAGAGGAGGCGGGAGCAGTACTTC.

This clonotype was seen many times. The CDR3 reads CASSLTRGNYGYTF. The CDR3 coding sequence is TGTGCCAGCAGCTTAACCCGGGGAAACTATGGCTACACCTTC. The chain recombines TRBV11-3 with TRBJ1-2; D unclear. The CDR3 is made up of 14 amino acids. CDR1 is SGHNT, CDR2 YENEEA, per germline. V was cut by 2 bases and J by 2 bases, with 9 bases left in between.

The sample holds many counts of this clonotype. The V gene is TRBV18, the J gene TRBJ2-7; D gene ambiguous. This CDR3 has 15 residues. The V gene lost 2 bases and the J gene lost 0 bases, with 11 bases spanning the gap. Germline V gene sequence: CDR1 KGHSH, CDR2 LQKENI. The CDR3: CASSPGTLSSYEQYF. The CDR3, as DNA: TGTGCCAGCTCACCAGGCACCCTCAGCTCCTACGAGCAGTACTTC.

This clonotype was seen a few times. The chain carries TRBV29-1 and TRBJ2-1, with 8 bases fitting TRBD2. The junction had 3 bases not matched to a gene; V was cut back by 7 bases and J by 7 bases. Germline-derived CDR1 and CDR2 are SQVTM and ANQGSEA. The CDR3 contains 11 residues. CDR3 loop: CSAPGGNEQFF. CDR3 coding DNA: TGCAGCGCCCCGGGAGGGAATGAGCAGTTCTTC.

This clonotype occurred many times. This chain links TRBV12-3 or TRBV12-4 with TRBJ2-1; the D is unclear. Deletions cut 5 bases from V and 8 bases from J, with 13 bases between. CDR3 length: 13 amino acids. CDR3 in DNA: TGTGCCAGCAGTCGGCTCCAGAGCGATGAGCAGTTCTTC. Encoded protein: CASSRLQSDEQFF.

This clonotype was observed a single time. As DNA, the CDR3 is TGTGCCAGCAGCAGGGGAGGGACAGGGGGCGGCTACACCTTC. Translation gives CASSRGGTGGGYTF. This chain links TRBV12-3 or TRBV12-4 with TRBJ1-2; 12 nucleotides match TRBD1. The CDR3 is made up of 14 amino acids. The ends lost 6 bases at V and 8 bases at J; junction bases unmatched: 7.

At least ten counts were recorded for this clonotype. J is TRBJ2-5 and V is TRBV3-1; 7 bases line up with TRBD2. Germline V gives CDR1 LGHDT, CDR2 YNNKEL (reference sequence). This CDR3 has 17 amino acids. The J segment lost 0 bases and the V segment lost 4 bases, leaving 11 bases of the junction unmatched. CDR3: CASSPTPPLADQETQYF. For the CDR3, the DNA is TGTGCCAGCAGCCCGACCCCCCCTCTAGCGGACCAAGAGACCCAGTACTTC.

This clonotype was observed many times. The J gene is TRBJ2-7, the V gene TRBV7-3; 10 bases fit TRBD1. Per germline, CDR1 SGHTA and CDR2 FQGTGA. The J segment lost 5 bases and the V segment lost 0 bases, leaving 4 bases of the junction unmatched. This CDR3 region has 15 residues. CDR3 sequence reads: CASSLTGTGVHEQYF. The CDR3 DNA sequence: TGTGCCAGCAGCTTAACGGGGACAGGGGTTCACGAGCAGTACTTC.

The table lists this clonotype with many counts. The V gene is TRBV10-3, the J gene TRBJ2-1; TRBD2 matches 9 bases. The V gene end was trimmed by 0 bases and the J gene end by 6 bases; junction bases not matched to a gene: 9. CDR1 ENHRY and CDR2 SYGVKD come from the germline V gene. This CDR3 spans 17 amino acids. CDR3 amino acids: CAISESLAGLRGNEQFF. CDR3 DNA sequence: TGTGCCATCAGTGAGTCGCTAGCGGGACTGAGGGGCAATGAGCAGTTCTTC.